This TCR beta chain was identified in a study of CD8 T cells in ankylosing spondylitis. Quantitative barcoded 5'-RACE was used to prepare TCR beta libraries. TCRdb redid the calling of the 5' RACE reads with MiXCR, one entry per CDR3 protein. The data hold about 36,000 distinct CDR3 sequences, with 11% observed a single time. In this sample, this clonotype turned up a few times. The antigen is undetermined. Points from the study as a whole: Significant enrichment of disease-linked clones was reported in matched ankylosing spondylitis synovial fluid. A TCR beta motif made of fewer than ten highly homologous variants seemed typical of ankylosing spondylitis blood. Disease-linked clones bore a CD8+ phenotype and were relatively rare in peripheral blood.

Germline values: CDR1 SGHVS, CDR2 FQNEAQ. The CDR3 is made up of 15 amino acids. J was trimmed by 6 bases and V by 5 bases; bases with no gene match: 8. The TCR was taken from a male donor with ankylosing spondylitis. The rearrangement links TRBV7-8 to TRBJ2-5; TRBD2 matches 11 bases. Material for sequencing was synovial fluid, either unsorted or a sorted T cell fraction (not recorded which). CDR3 region: CASSTGLAGAKTQYF. Here the CDR3 DNA reads TGTGCCAGCAGCACCGGACTAGCGGGTGCGAAGACCCAGTACTTC.